This T cell receptor (beta chain) was captured by sequencing in a study of T cells in localized non-small cell lung cancer. On this clone: What it binds is not known.

Only in-frame clones appear in the TCRdb table, and some are missing; sequencing was by immunoSEQ multiplex PCR. Among tens of thousands of clones listed, approximately 87% were seen once. Germline CDR1 is SGHAT and CDR2 is FQNNGV. V was shortened by 5 bases and J by 11 bases, with 18 bases between the two germline ends. CDR3 size: 13 residues. General study results and limits: Appearance in adjacent lung was seen for a median around 60 of the top 100 tumor clones. Among blood samples, higher T cell density accompanied longer overall survival.

The source of this sequence is a male donor at least 60 years old with stage III squamous cell lung carcinoma. The V call is TRBV11-2, the J call TRBJ1-1; D perhaps matches TRBD1 (6 bases). Here the sequenced sample was peripheral blood, taken before any cancer treatment. The CDR3: CASSPIGGAGAFF. DNA for the CDR3: TGTGCCAGCAGCCCAATAGGGGGGGCTGGGGCTTTCTTT.